This entry describes one T cell receptor beta chain. Its antigen is not identified. Germline CDR1 and CDR2: SEHNR and FQNEAQ (reference sequence). The V end lost 1 base, the J end lost 11 bases, and 9 bases lay between the germline ends. The CDR3 sequence is 13 residues long. These data are taken from a study of cytomegalovirus exposure and HLA in healthy donors. Findings and caveats of the study: Most of the TCR beta V segments (in an earlier analysis) were productive either about 87% or about 30% of the time. Three CMV-associated chains proved CMV antigen-specific in vitro. The availability of immune exposure information extended only to CMV serostatus.

PCR employed 60 Vbeta and 13 Jbeta primers. The protocol was immunoSEQ multiplex PCR, while the TCRdb copy is restricted to in-frame clones and leaves out a portion. The profile shows 150,000 to 200,000 clones, 75% to 90% of them singletons. J is TRBJ1-6 and V is TRBV7-9; D not certain. Sequenced: PBMCs. The clonotype was recovered from a man in his fifties in good health and CMV-seropositive. The CDR3 DNA reads as TGTGCCAGCAGCTTAGACGCGGCGGCACCCCTCCACTTT. It translates to CASSLDAAAPLHF.